Included here is one T cell receptor beta chain sequence, with context. Only one count was recorded for this clone. Its antigen is unknown. The record has no base qualities; no much larger clone is one base away. The junction shows trimming of 6 bases on V and 0 bases on J, and the gene matches do not reach 7 bases of it. According to the germline V gene, CDR1 reads MRHNA and CDR2 reads SNTAGT. The CDR3, cysteine through phenylalanine, is 17 amino acids long. Only the CDR3 DNA is retained, 51 bases long and in frame from the first base. The sample belongs to a study of blood T cell repertoires in COVID-19 (dated by TCRdb to the early 2020s). Broadly, across the study: Collaborator samples came from the United States, Italy and Spain and covered acute and convalescent phases of COVID-19. A freely available public database, intended as a resource for researchers studying the immune response to SARS-CoV-2, is where the repertoires were released. Samples were obtained from the ongoing ImmuneRACE study (first 160 participants) and from 1,000 to 1,500 subjects provided by 6 global collaborators. Where available, HLA class I and class II types were obtained from metadata supplied by the sample provider rather than from assay-based typing. The prospective study material was composed of cDNA or gDNA derived from T cells, B-cell-depleted T cells, or PBMCs. The dataset comprised deeply sampled blood TCRbeta repertoires from subjects exposed to, actively infected with, or recovered from COVID-19. Nearly every sample came with metadata listing a de-identified subject ID, COVID-19 status, age in years and sex.

TCRbeta CDR3 regions were amplified from genomic DNA by means of the immunoSEQ Assay, a bias-controlled multiplex PCR. On the authors' methods: Within the assay, amplification of reference gene primers was used to estimate how many nucleated cells each sample contained. Sequence reads were collapsed and filtered to measure the absolute abundance of every unique TCRbeta CDR3 rearrangement. For each sample, productive Simpson clonality was calculated as the square root of Simpson's diversity index over productive rearrangements. TCRdb stores this immuneACCESS table with in-frame sequences only. Part of the clones is absent; in the studies checked, under half of the shortfall reflects unresolved V genes, and no reason is known for the rest. V and J calls and clone size are those listed in that table; D and trimming were worked out from the DNA. A total of fewer than 350,000 clones appear in this sample, 80% to 95% of them only once. Jointly, the top ten make up less than 3.5% of the sample.

Enrolling through a virtual design, the prospective study's participants ranged in age from roughly 18 to 95 years and lived across about two dozen United States geographic areas. Cohort assignment in the prospective study relied on participant-reported clinical history from a screening survey and a study questionnaire. Exposed participants were defined as having been in contact with someone with a PCR-confirmed or clinician-diagnosed COVID-19 case within 2 weeks of study entry. In the prospective study, whole blood, serum and a nasopharyngeal or oropharyngeal swab were collected from each participant by mobile phlebotomists. Prospective study participants could optionally give additional blood draws and questionnaires over a roughly two-month period. Blood samples from the prospective study were shipped frozen or at room temperature prior to DNA extraction. General conclusions and limits of the study: The amount of clinical and demographic metadata varied by source and participant and was provided uncurated.

Sequenced input: PBMCs or T cells enriched from blood (not recorded which). The chain was built from TRBV6-4 and TRBJ2-1; 11 junctional bases match TRBD2. The origin of this receptor is a man aged 40-49 years who had been exposed to COVID-19. The DNA sequence reads TGTGCCAGCAGAGGACTAGCGGGTCAAAGCTCCTACAATGAGCAGTTCTTC. It specifies CASRGLAGQSSYNEQFF.